The sequence of this T cell receptor (beta chain) was determined in a study of T cell repertoires in cytomegalovirus infection. Study context: CMV epitopes in the study were HLA-C-restricted (recently identified) and HLA-B-restricted (well studied).

A remark on this clonotype: Antigen unknown.

With V trimmed by 0 bases and J by 7 bases, 7 bases remained unmatched. Looked up from germline, CDR1 is SGHVS and CDR2 is FQNEAQ. The CDR3 loop spans 16 amino acids. TCRdb redid the calling of the reads with MiXCR, one entry per CDR3 protein. This sample has some 800,000 distinct CDR3 sequences, with 25% to 35% found just once. The sequence derives from a human donor in good health (CMV status not recorded). Some clones in this sample may be carry-over from other donors' samples. The sequencing used cultured CD8+ T cells from PBMCs, collected from culture after CMV antigen stimulation. V and J are TRBV7-8 and TRBJ2-1; 9 nucleotides agree with TRBD2. The CDR3 is CASSLAVAGAENEQFF. CDR3 in DNA: TGTGCCAGCAGCTTAGCGGTAGCGGGGGCCGAAAATGAGCAGTTCTTC.